This passage covers 11 T cell receptor beta chains from one sample sequenced in a study of metastatic and nonmetastatic thyroid tumors. Treatment of any kind had been given to no patient before thyroid surgery. TCRdb reanalyzed the PCR reads via MiXCR. This sample carries around 40,000 clones, about 14% of them seen once, and the ten largest clones take over 7.5%. The specimen was blood. Receptors were obtained from a female donor with papillary thyroid cancer or a benign thyroid nodule (not recorded which). Some clones in this sample may be carry-over from other donors' samples.

This clone has ten or more counts. One end of the junction is discordant with germline, which a read error may explain. The rearrangement joins TRBV19 to TRBJ1-3; the D gene is possibly TRBD1 (5 bases). The length of the CDR3 is 15 residues. Germline V gene lookup returns CDR1 LNHDA and CDR2 SQIVND (reference sequence). Written as DNA, the CDR3 is TGTGCCAGCAGTACGGTGGGACGGTGGGGAAACACCATATATTTT. Its translation is CASSTVGRWGNTIYF.

This clone occurred many times. This sequence joins TRBV7-2 and TRBJ2-1, with D perhaps assigned TRBD1 or TRBD2 (6 bases each). Looked up from germline, CDR1 is SGHTA and CDR2 is FQGNSA. This CDR3 is built from 13 residues. The V and J ends lost 5 bases and 9 bases respectively, with 14 bases between them. CDR3 coding DNA: TGTGCCAGCAGCATAGGGGGGTTGGGTGAGCAGTTCTTC. This encodes CASSIGGLGEQFF.

This chain uses TRBV24-1 with TRBJ2-1; the D is unclear. CDR3 length equals 15 residues. Trimming took off 3 bases at V and 9 bases at J, with 17 bases between the two ends. The V gene's germline CDR1 is KGHDR and CDR2 SFDVKD. The CDR3 coding sequence is TGTGCCACCAGTGATGGGCCCAGCGTGTCAAGTGAGCAGTTCTTC. Translation gives CATSDGPSVSSEQFF.

Ten or more counts support this clone. A much larger clone differs by one base, so this may be a read error. Within the sample, other DNA sequences also encode this same CDR3. The chain has TRBV12-5 and TRBJ2-3, with D possibly called TRBD1 or TRBD2 (5 bases each). V was clipped by 5 bases and J by 6 bases, with 18 bases between them. CDR1 LGHNT and CDR2 FRNRAP come from the germline V gene. There are 15 residues in the CDR3. CDR3 DNA: TGTGCTAGTGGTCTGTGGGGGAGCCCGGCTGATACGCAGTATTTT. It is translated as CASGLWGSPADTQYF.

This clone was seen ten or more times. Other DNA sequences in the same sample also yield this CDR3. This rearrangement joins TRBV5-1 to TRBJ1-4, with D possibly being TRBD1 (5 bases). The germline gives CDR1 SGHRS, CDR2 YFSETQ. The V end lost 3 bases, the J end lost 6 bases, and 24 bases lay between the germline ends. The CDR3 runs to 18 residues. CDR3 protein: CASSCFCRVPPKDEKLFF. The CDR3 DNA sequence: TGCGCCAGCAGCTGCTTTTGCAGGGTTCCCCCCAAAGATGAAAAACTGTTTTTT. The complete variable domain, with remaining parts taken from reference TRBV5-1 and TRBJ1-4, reads KAGVTQTPRYLIKTRGQQVTLSCSPISGHRSVSWYQQTPGQGLQFLFEYFSETQRNKGNFPGRFSGRQFSNSRSEMNVSTLELGDSALYLCASSCFCRVPPKDEKLFFGSGTQLSVL.

This clone was seen ten or more times. Relative to the germline gene, one junction end is altered; a read error may explain this. V gene TRBV3-1 combines with J gene TRBJ1-2, with D tentatively TRBD1 (5 bases). From germline, CDR1 is LGHDT and CDR2 YNNKEL (reference sequence). This CDR3 contains 15 residues. This CDR3 is CASSQDSLLEWGYAF. CDR3 DNA sequence: TGTGCCAGCAGCCAAGATTCGCTTTTAGAGTGGGGCTACGCCTTC.

This clone was counted between two and nine times. This rearrangement joins TRBV19 to TRBJ2-5; D is ambiguous. V was clipped by 3 bases and J by 0 bases, with 11 bases between them. Germline V lookup: CDR1 LNHDA, CDR2 SQIVND (reference sequence). CDR3 length: 15 amino acids. The CDR3 spells CASSISRDYQETQYF. The CDR3 coding sequence is TGTGCCAGTAGTATCTCCCGTGACTACCAAGAGACCCAGTACTTC.

Of note for this clone: A read error may produce the germline difference seen at one junction end. This sample includes further DNA sequences coding for the same CDR3. The chain links TRBV5-6 to TRBJ2-2; D not resolved. Germline loops: CDR1 SGHDT, CDR2 YYEEEE. The CDR3 runs 14 residues. The CDR3 nucleotides are TGCGCCAGCAGCTTGTTGGGTCCCACCGGGGAGCTGTTTTTT. It yields the protein CASSLLGPTGELFF. The full variable domain, in which reference TRBV5-6 and TRBJ2-2 provide the parts outside the CDR3, is DAGVTQSPTHLIKTRGQQVTLRCSPKSGHDTVSWYQQALGQGPQFIFQYYEEEERQRGNFPDRFSGHQFPNYSSELNVNALLLGDSALYLCASSLLGPTGELFFGEGSRLTVL.

The chain links TRBV5-1 to TRBJ2-3, with TRBD2 matching 12 bases. Trimming cost V 3 bases and J 3 bases; bases outside gene matches: 5. The CDR3 contains 16 residues. In germline, CDR1 is SGHRS, CDR2 YFSETQ. CDR3 bases: TGCGCCAGCAGCTCAACGACTAGCGGGAGTACAGATACGCAGTATTTT. Translated, it gives CASSSTTSGSTDTQYF.

This clone appeared many times. The chain couples TRBV20-1 to TRBJ2-1; D gene ambiguous. The CDR3 is 15 amino acids. Germline V gene lookup returns CDR1 DFQATT and CDR2 SNEGSKA (reference sequence). The ends were cut back, 0 bases at V and 0 bases at J, with 9 bases in the middle. The CDR3 DNA reads TGCAGTGCTAGAGAAGGCAGGAGCTCCTACAATGAGCAGTTCTTC. It is translated as CSAREGRSSYNEQFF.

This clone was detected ten times or more. Other DNA sequences in this sample translate to the same CDR3. The chain employs TRBV5-1 and TRBJ2-2; the D gene could be TRBD1 or TRBD2 (5 bases each). V dropped 2 bases and J dropped 9 bases, with 8 bases sitting between them. From germline, CDR1 is SGHRS and CDR2 YFSETQ. This CDR3 region has 12 residues. In DNA form, the CDR3 reads TGCGCCAGCAGCTTCGAGGGGAGGGAGCTGTTTTTT. This codes for CASSFEGRELFF.